A selection of T cell receptor beta chains follows, all from one sample in a study of CXCR3-negative and CXCR3-positive naive CD8 T cells. TCRdb reprocessed the 5' RACE reads, keeping one entry per CDR3 protein, no DNA. The table gives about 140,000 distinct CDR3 sequences; the top ten clones make up about 0.37% of it. The sequencing input was naive CXCR3+ CD8+ T cells from blood. The receptors shown here come from a human donor in good health. Some clones in this sample may be carry-over from other donors' samples. Each CDR3 is given with its conserved first and last residue. Each record gives: CDR3 protein, J gene, V gene.

CDR3aa: CSVGTGEDTEAFF
j_gene: TRBJ1-1
v_gene: TRBV29-1

CDR3aa: CASSQEGQGFYEQYF
j_gene: TRBJ2-7
v_gene: TRBV14

CDR3aa: CASSPIETLYNEQFF
j_gene: TRBJ2-1
v_gene: TRBV6-6

CDR3aa: CASSLLAGGADTQYF
j_gene: TRBJ2-3
v_gene: TRBV7-8

CDR3aa: CASDSIVGLAGIYNEQFF
j_gene: TRBJ2-1
v_gene: TRBV11-2

CDR3aa: CASRWTAANYGYTF
j_gene: TRBJ1-2
v_gene: TRBV27

CDR3aa: CASSPDSGGNIQYF
j_gene: TRBJ2-4
v_gene: TRBV5-6

CDR3aa: CASRGGGWGIQYF
j_gene: TRBJ2-4
v_gene: TRBV28

CDR3aa: CASSDRDYTINEQLF
j_gene: TRBJ2-1
v_gene: TRBV7-8

CDR3aa: CSVGLGSGRLSSYNEQFF
j_gene: TRBJ2-1
v_gene: TRBV29-1

CDR3aa: CASSRDSPYNEQFF
j_gene: TRBJ2-1
v_gene: TRBV5-1

CDR3aa: CASLRPQSAGELFF
j_gene: TRBJ2-2
v_gene: TRBV2

CDR3aa: CSARWDRGYNEQFF
j_gene: TRBJ2-1
v_gene: TRBV20-1

CDR3aa: CASSLFPSGGGYEQYF
j_gene: TRBJ2-7
v_gene: TRBV28

CDR3aa: CASSGGQSNEQFF
j_gene: TRBJ2-1
v_gene: TRBV2

CDR3aa: CASSLALRGFGANEQFF
j_gene: TRBJ2-1
v_gene: TRBV12-3/TRBV12-4

CDR3aa: CASSQGRQGTEAFF
j_gene: TRBJ1-1
v_gene: TRBV4-3

CDR3aa: CASSLQGGEQFF
j_gene: TRBJ2-1
v_gene: TRBV11-2

CDR3aa: CASSTGQGGYEQYF
j_gene: TRBJ2-7
v_gene: TRBV7-8

CDR3aa: CASRDRMSYEQYF
j_gene: TRBJ2-7
v_gene: TRBV12-3/TRBV12-4

CDR3aa: CASSQHRGVNGYTF
j_gene: TRBJ1-2
v_gene: TRBV4-1

CDR3aa: CASSFARSGQSTDTQYF
j_gene: TRBJ2-3
v_gene: TRBV7-9

CDR3aa: CASTSRGYTDTQYF
j_gene: TRBJ2-3
v_gene: TRBV27

CDR3aa: CASSQTRPGTGELFF
j_gene: TRBJ2-2
v_gene: TRBV4-1

CDR3aa: CASSYSTSTDTQYF
j_gene: TRBJ2-3
v_gene: TRBV6-2/TRBV6-3

CDR3aa: CASSPPDRYNEQFF
j_gene: TRBJ2-1
v_gene: TRBV19

CDR3aa: CASSLGPFGDTEAFF
j_gene: TRBJ1-1
v_gene: TRBV28

CDR3aa: CASSPAEDGQGSDEQYF
j_gene: TRBJ2-7
v_gene: TRBV13

CDR3aa: CSVAGGDYNEQFF
j_gene: TRBJ2-1
v_gene: TRBV29-1

CDR3aa: CATAFGLGDEQYF
j_gene: TRBJ2-7
v_gene: TRBV5-1

CDR3aa: CATSRPGQNEAFF
j_gene: TRBJ1-1
v_gene: TRBV15

CDR3aa: CSVLIPSGGEQYF
j_gene: TRBJ2-1
v_gene: TRBV29-1

CDR3aa: CSARDLAGHNEQLF
j_gene: TRBJ2-1
v_gene: TRBV20-1

CDR3aa: CASQDQHMREGAAPTEAFF
j_gene: TRBJ1-1
v_gene: TRBV6-1

CDR3aa: CATSTPRGPYGYTF
j_gene: TRBJ1-2
v_gene: TRBV15

CDR3aa: CASRRTSGYYEQYF
j_gene: TRBJ2-7
v_gene: TRBV28

CDR3aa: CATRSRGNEQYF
j_gene: TRBJ2-7
v_gene: TRBV15

CDR3aa: CASSLAGGDNEQFF
j_gene: TRBJ2-1
v_gene: TRBV11-1

CDR3aa: CASSQETGYSYEQYF
j_gene: TRBJ2-7
v_gene: TRBV4-2

CDR3aa: CASSQDRRDPTNEKLFF
j_gene: TRBJ1-4
v_gene: TRBV4-3

CDR3aa: CASSYISRVGNEQFF
j_gene: TRBJ2-1
v_gene: TRBV6-2/TRBV6-3

CDR3aa: CSVEGWGLGGEQFF
j_gene: TRBJ2-1
v_gene: TRBV29-1

CDR3aa: CASSQGSNTEAFF
j_gene: TRBJ1-1
v_gene: TRBV5-4

CDR3aa: CSVEVREEYNEQFF
j_gene: TRBJ2-1
v_gene: TRBV29-1